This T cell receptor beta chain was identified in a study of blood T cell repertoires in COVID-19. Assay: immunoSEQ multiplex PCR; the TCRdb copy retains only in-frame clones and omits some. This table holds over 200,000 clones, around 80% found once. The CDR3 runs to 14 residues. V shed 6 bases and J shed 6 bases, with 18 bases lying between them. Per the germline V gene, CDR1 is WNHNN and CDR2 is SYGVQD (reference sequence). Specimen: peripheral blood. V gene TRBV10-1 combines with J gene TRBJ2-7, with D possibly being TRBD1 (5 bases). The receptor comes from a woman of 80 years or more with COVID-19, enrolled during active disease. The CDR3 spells CASSVGRVSGEQYF. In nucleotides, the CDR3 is TGCGCCAGCAGCGTTGGCAGGGTTTCGGGCGAGCAGTACTTC.